This T cell receptor (beta chain) comes out of a study of shared clonotypes between healthy human individuals. Whole-study findings and limits: Deeper or shallower sequencing was expected to change how clonotypes are shared among donors. The study drew on few donors, limiting represented genetic and exposure-history diversity.

Germline assignment: CDR1 SGHRS and CDR2 YFSETQ. The germline V and J ends were trimmed by 0 bases and 2 bases, with 6 bases remaining between them. This CDR3 comprises 14 residues. Libraries were prepared by immunoSEQ multiplex PCR; TCRdb keeps only in-frame clonotypes and omits some of them. Of about 500,000 clones in the sample, approximately 71% are singletons; the top ten hold approximately 12%. As regards this clone: Its specificity is unknown.

Recent vaccinations or acute infections were absent in the healthy HIV-negative adult donors. In unsorted samples, genomic DNA was obtained using 85 million to 90 million PBMCs. V gene TRBV5-1 combines with J gene TRBJ1-5; D call uncertain. The receptor was isolated from a woman aged 40-49 years in good health. Some clones in this sample may be carry-over from other donors' samples. Source material: PBMCs. The CDR3 nucleotides are TGCGCCAGCAGCTTGGGCGGGGGCAATCAGCCCCAGCATTTT. Translating it yields CASSLGGGNQPQHF.